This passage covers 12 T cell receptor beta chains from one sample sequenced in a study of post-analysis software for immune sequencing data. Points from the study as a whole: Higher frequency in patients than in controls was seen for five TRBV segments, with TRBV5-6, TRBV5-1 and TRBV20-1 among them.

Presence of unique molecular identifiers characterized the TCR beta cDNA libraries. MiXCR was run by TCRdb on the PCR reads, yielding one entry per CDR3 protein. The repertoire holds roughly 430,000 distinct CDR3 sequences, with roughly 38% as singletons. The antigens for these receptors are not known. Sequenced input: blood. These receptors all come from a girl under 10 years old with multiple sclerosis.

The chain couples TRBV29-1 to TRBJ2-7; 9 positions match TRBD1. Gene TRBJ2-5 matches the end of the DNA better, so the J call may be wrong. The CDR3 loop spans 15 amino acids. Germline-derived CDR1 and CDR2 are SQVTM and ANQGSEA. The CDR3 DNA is TGCAGCGTTGCCCTACACAGGGGGCCGGTAGAGACCCAGTACTTC. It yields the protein CSVALHRGPVETQYF.

The CDR3 region has the DNA TGTGCCAGCAGCCAAGCGGGACTAGCGGGAGGGCCTAGCTCCTACAATGAGCAGTTCTTC. Translating it yields CASSQAGLAGGPSSYNEQFF. This chain uses TRBV14 with TRBJ2-1; 16 positions match TRBD2. The CDR3 has 20 amino acids. Per the germline V gene, CDR1 is SGHDN and CDR2 is FVKESK. The V and J ends lost 1 base and 0 bases, in that order; junction bases with no gene match: 6.

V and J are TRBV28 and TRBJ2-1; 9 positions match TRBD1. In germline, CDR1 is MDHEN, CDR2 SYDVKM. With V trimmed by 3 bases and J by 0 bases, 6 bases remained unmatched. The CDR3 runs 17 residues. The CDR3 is CASSFGPGQGSYNEQFF. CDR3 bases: TGTGCCAGCAGTTTTGGGCCGGGACAGGGCTCCTACAATGAGCAGTTCTTC.

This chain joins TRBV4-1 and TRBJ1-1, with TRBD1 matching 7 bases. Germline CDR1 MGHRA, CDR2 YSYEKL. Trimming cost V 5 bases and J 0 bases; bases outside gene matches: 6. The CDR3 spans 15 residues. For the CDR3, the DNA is TGCGCCAGCAGCGGGAGGACAGGTTTGAACACTGAAGCTTTCTTT. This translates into CASSGRTGLNTEAFF.

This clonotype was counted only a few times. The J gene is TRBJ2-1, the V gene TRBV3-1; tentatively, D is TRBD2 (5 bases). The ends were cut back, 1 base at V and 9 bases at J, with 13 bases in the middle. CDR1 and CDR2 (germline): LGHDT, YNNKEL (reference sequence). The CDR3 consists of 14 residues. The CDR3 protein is CASSQAPRTVEQFF. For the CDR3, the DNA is TGTGCCAGCAGCCAAGCCCCGAGGACTGTTGAGCAGTTCTTC.

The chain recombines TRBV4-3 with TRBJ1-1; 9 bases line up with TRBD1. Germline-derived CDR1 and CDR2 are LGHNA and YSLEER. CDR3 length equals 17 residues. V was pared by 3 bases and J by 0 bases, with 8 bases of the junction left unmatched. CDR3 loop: CASSQPSYRGLNTEAFF. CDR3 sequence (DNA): TGCGCCAGCAGCCAGCCCTCCTACAGGGGGCTGAACACTGAAGCTTTCTTT.

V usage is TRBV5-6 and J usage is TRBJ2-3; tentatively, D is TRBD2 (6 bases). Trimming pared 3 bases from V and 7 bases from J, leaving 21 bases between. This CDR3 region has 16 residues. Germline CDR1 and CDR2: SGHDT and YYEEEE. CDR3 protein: CASSYPRDSTPYTQYF. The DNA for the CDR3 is TGTGCCAGCAGCTACCCCCGGGACTCTACCCCATATACGCAGTATTTT.

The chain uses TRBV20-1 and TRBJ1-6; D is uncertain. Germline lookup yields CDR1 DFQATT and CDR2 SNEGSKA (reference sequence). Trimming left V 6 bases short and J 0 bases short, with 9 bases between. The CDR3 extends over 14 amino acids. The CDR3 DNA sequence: TGCAGTGCAGGAATGAGCTCCTATAATTCACCCCTCCACTTT. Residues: CSAGMSSYNSPLHF.

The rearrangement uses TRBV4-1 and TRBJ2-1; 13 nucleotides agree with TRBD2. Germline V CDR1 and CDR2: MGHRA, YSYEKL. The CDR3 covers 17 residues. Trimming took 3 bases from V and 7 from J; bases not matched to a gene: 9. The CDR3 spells CASSQGPTSGGRNEQFF. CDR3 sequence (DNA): TGCGCCAGCAGCCAGGGGCCGACTAGCGGGGGGAGGAATGAGCAGTTCTTC.

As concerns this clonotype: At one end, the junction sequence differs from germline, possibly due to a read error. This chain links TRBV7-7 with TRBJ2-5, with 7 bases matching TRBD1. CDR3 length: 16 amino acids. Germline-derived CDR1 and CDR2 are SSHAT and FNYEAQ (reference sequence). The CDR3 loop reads CASSSLNRGLQETQYF. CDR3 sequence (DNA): TGTGCTAGCAGCTCTCTAAATAGGGGGCTACAAGAGACCCAGTACTTC.

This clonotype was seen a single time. Written as DNA, the CDR3 is TGTGCCAGCAGTGTGGAAGCATGGCAGTTCTTC. Amino acid sequence: CASSVEAWQFF. The chain has TRBV2 and TRBJ2-1; D uncertain. The CDR3 is made up of 11 amino acids. Per germline, CDR1 SNHLY and CDR2 FYNNEI. The ends were cut back, 4 bases at V and 12 bases at J, with 10 bases in the middle.

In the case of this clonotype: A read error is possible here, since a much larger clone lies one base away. DNA for the CDR3: TGCAGTGCTAGAGTCGGGGGGAGCTCCTACAATGAGCGGTTCTTC. It yields the protein CSARVGGSSYNERFF. The rearrangement links TRBV20-1 to TRBJ2-1, with 7 positions matching TRBD2. The CDR3 covers 15 residues. The germline V gene encodes CDR1 DFQATT and CDR2 SNEGSKA (reference sequence).